Each of the 28 T cell receptor beta chains below was sequenced from the same sample in a study of blood T cells in healthy people across ages. A sample-barcoded 5' primer and a J-beta primer mix were used in a second PCR of roughly 6 to 12 cycles. TCRdb independently ran MiXCR on the 5' RACE reads; one entry per CDR3 protein. The table records about 680,000 distinct CDR3 sequences, over 45% of them present only once. The sequencing input was blood. The receptors here all came from a woman in her fifties or sixties in good health.

The chain is built from TRBV20-1 and TRBJ2-4; the match to TRBD2 covers 12 bases. Germline CDR1 and CDR2: DFQATT and SNEGSKA (reference sequence). The V gene end was trimmed by 6 bases and the J gene end by 6 bases; junction bases not matched to a gene: 6. CDR3 length: 14 amino acids. CDR3 sequence: CSASTGLAGNIQYF. CDR3 coding DNA: TGCAGTGCCTCCACGGGACTAGCGGGAAACATTCAGTACTTC.

With respect to this clonotype: At one end, the junction sequence differs from germline, possibly due to a read error. This sequence joins TRBV9 and TRBJ2-5; 7 positions match TRBD2. Germline CDR1 and CDR2: SGDLS and YYNGEE. The CDR3 loop spans 17 amino acids. CDR3 sequence reads: CAGSSRRGGPIGGTQYF. As DNA, the CDR3 is TGTGCCGGCAGCTCTAGACGGGGAGGGCCGATTGGAGGGACCCAGTACTTC.

The rearrangement links TRBV7-9 to TRBJ2-5; possibly TRBD2 for D (6 bases). Deletions cut 3 bases from V and 5 bases from J, with 16 bases between. Per the germline V gene, CDR1 is SEHNR and CDR2 is FQNEAQ (reference sequence). CDR3 length equals 15 residues. CDR3 amino acids: CASSFAQGGWETQYF. CDR3 DNA sequence: TGTGCCAGCAGCTTTGCTCAGGGAGGATGGGAGACCCAGTACTTC.

This clonotype was found a few times. V gene TRBV29-1 combines with J gene TRBJ1-6, with 8 bases aligning to TRBD1. The CDR3 has 14 amino acids. Germline V lookup: CDR1 SQVTM, CDR2 ANQGSEA. With V trimmed by 7 bases and J by 8 bases, 10 bases remained unmatched. CDR3 sequence reads: CSATTGAPDSPLHF. CDR3 in DNA: TGCAGCGCTACGACAGGGGCCCCTGATTCACCCCTCCACTTT.

V is TRBV29-1 and J is TRBJ2-1; a possible D gene is TRBD2 (5 bases). Between the trimmed V and J ends, which lost 6 bases and 1 base, there was a span of 10 bases. Germline values: CDR1 SQVTM, CDR2 ANQGSEA. CDR3 length: 13 residues. CDR3: CSVLQRSYNEQFF. For the CDR3, the DNA is TGCAGCGTCCTCCAGCGGTCCTACAATGAGCAGTTCTTC.

The chain couples TRBV20-1 to TRBJ2-1; 10 nucleotides align to TRBD2. Germline V gene lookup returns CDR1 DFQATT and CDR2 SNEGSKA (reference sequence). The CDR3 runs 15 residues. The J segment lost 5 bases and the V segment lost 6 bases, leaving 10 bases of the junction unmatched. The CDR3 loop is CSAVAPAGGHNEQFF. DNA for the CDR3: TGCAGTGCCGTGGCCCCAGCGGGAGGGCACAATGAGCAGTTCTTC.

This clonotype appeared a few times. For the CDR3, the DNA is TGTGCCAGCAGCCCGAAACAGGGAGGCTCCTACGAGCAGTACTTC. This translates into CASSPKQGGSYEQYF. The chain uses TRBV3-1 and TRBJ2-7; D may be TRBD1 or TRBD2 (6 bases each). This CDR3 comprises 15 residues. Deletions cut 4 bases from V and 0 bases from J, with 13 bases between. Germline CDR1 reads LGHDT; CDR2 reads YNNKEL (reference sequence).

The rearrangement uses TRBV7-2 and TRBJ2-7; 9 bases agree with TRBD2. Germline V CDR1 and CDR2: SGHTA, FQGNSA. The CDR3 is 16 amino acids. The V and J ends lost 4 bases and 2 bases, in that order; junction bases with no gene match: 9. Here the CDR3 reads CASSSSTASGTYEQYF. DNA of the CDR3: TGTGCCAGCAGCTCTAGTACGGCTAGCGGGACCTACGAGCAGTACTTC.

This clonotype was recorded once. This rearrangement joins TRBV2 to TRBJ2-3; D perhaps matches TRBD2 (6 bases). V dropped 11 bases and J dropped 4 bases, with 16 bases sitting between them. Germline loops: CDR1 SNHLY, CDR2 FYNNEI. This CDR3 is 13 amino acids long. For the CDR3, the DNA is TGTGCCGGAGCAGGCGGGATGGCAGATACGCAGTATTTT. Encoded protein: CAGAGGMADTQYF. Full variable domain (missing parts from reference TRBV2 and TRBJ2-3): EPEVTQTPSHQVTQMGQEVILRCVPISNHLYFYWYRQILGQKVEFLVSFYNNEISEKSEIFDDQFSVERPDGSNFTLKIRSTKLEDSAMYFCAGAGGMADTQYFGPGTRLTVL.

The chain has TRBV5-1 and TRBJ1-2; D call uncertain. Looked up from germline, CDR1 is SGHRS and CDR2 is YFSETQ. V lost 0 bases to trimming and J lost 9 bases, with 12 bases between them. The CDR3 sequence is 13 residues long. The CDR3 protein is CASSLEQRGSYTF. The CDR3 nucleotides read TGCGCCAGCAGCTTGGAACAGAGAGGGAGCTACACCTTC.

J is TRBJ2-5 and V is TRBV9; TRBD2 might be the D (7 bases). The closer fit of TRBJ2-7 to the DNA end suggests the J call may be wrong. Per germline, CDR1 SGDLS and CDR2 YYNGEE. CDR3 length: 17 residues. CDR3 region: CASSVAGQGTTIGEQYF. The CDR3 nucleotides are TGTGCCAGCAGCGTAGCAGGGCAGGGGACTACTATCGGCGAGCAGTACTTC.

This clonotype was counted many times. The CDR3 DNA sequence: TGTGCCAGCAGTCTACTAGCGGGAGGCGGCGAGCAGTACTTC. Translating gives CASSLLAGGGEQYF. This chain joins TRBV28 and TRBJ2-7; TRBD2 matches 12 bases. The CDR3 spans 14 residues. The J segment lost 6 bases and the V segment lost 5 bases, leaving 5 bases of the junction unmatched. Germline CDR1 and CDR2: MDHEN and SYDVKM.

A note on this clonotype: A much larger clone lies a single base off, so this may be a read error. The V call is TRBV6-2 or TRBV6-3, the J call TRBJ2-5, with D hard to call. The CDR3 loop spans 13 amino acids. Germline V gene sequence: CDR1 MNHEY, CDR2 SVGEGT. This CDR3 reads CACSDWREETQYF. CDR3 sequence (DNA): TGTGCCTGCAGTGACTGGCGTGAAGAGACCCAGTACTTC.

This clonotype was counted between two and nine times. The chain carries TRBV5-5 and TRBJ2-3, with D possibly being TRBD1 (5 bases). The CDR3 has 16 amino acids. V lost 3 bases, J lost 4 bases, and 18 bases lay in between. Germline loops: CDR1 SGHKS, CDR2 YYEKEE (reference sequence). The CDR3 sequence: CASSSPHLQGPDTQYF. The CDR3 DNA is TGTGCCAGCAGCTCGCCACACCTTCAGGGTCCAGATACGCAGTATTTT.

The table lists this clonotype with a few counts. This sequence joins TRBV7-8 and TRBJ2-7; TRBD2 matches 7 bases. This CDR3 is built from 15 residues. V shed 5 bases, J shed 4 bases, and the junction held 11 bases outside the gene matches. The germline gives CDR1 SGHVS, CDR2 FQNEAQ. The CDR3 here is CASSPTRLAGYEQYF. CDR3 bases: TGTGCCAGCAGCCCGACCCGACTAGCAGGTTACGAGCAGTACTTC. Supplemented by reference TRBV7-8 and TRBJ2-7, the full variable domain reads GAGVSQSPRYKVAKRGQDVALRCDPISGHVSLFWYQQALGQGPEFLTYFQNEAQLDKSGLPSDRFFAERPEGSVSTLKIQRTQQEDSAVYLCASSPTRLAGYEQYFGPGTRLTVT.

The genes are TRBV2 and TRBJ2-7; maybe TRBD2 (6 bases). The CDR3 has 14 amino acids. Germline lookup yields CDR1 SNHLY and CDR2 FYNNEI. Trimming removed 8 bases at V and 1 base at J, with 15 bases between. CDR3 sequence: CASGLREESYEQYF. CDR3 DNA: TGTGCCAGCGGATTGCGGGAAGAGTCCTACGAGCAGTACTTC. The complete variable domain, with remaining parts taken from reference TRBV2 and TRBJ2-7, reads EPEVTQTPSHQVTQMGQEVILRCVPISNHLYFYWYRQILGQKVEFLVSFYNNEISEKSEIFDDQFSVERPDGSNFTLKIRSTKLEDSAMYFCASGLREESYEQYFGPGTRLTVT.

The genes are TRBV27 and TRBJ2-5, with D possibly being TRBD1 (6 bases). V lost 6 bases and J 5 bases, leaving 22 bases between the germline ends. The germline V gene encodes CDR1 MNHEY and CDR2 SMNVEV (reference sequence). The CDR3 length is 16 residues. CDR3 sequence reads: CASSSPKQGRRETQYF. The CDR3 coding sequence is TGTGCCAGCAGCTCACCTAAACAGGGAAGGAGGGAGACCCAGTACTTC.

This clonotype has more than one count but fewer than ten. J is TRBJ1-2 and V is TRBV7-2; the D is unclear. Germline V gene data show CDR1 as SGHTA and CDR2 as FQGNSA. The length of the CDR3 is 12 residues. Trimming shortened V by 3 bases and J by 4 bases, and 6 bases separated the two germline ends. CDR3 sequence: CASSFVSYGYTF. CDR3 nucleotides: TGTGCCAGCAGCTTCGTCAGCTATGGCTACACCTTC.

The genes are TRBV6-2 or TRBV6-3 and TRBJ1-6; TRBD1 matches at 7 bases. The CDR3 is 17 amino acids. V dropped 6 bases and J dropped 5; count of bases not matched to a gene: 13. Germline V gene lookup returns CDR1 MNHEY and CDR2 SVGEGT. In DNA form, the CDR3 reads TGTGCCAGCAGCCGCTACCAGACAGGGAAGAATAATTCACCCCTCCACTTT. It translates to CASSRYQTGKNNSPLHF.

V usage is TRBV25-1 and J usage is TRBJ2-5; D unclear. The CDR3 sequence is 15 residues long. V gave up 2 bases and J gave up 5 bases, with 15 bases separating them. Germline assignment: CDR1 MGHDK and CDR2 SYGVNS. Here the CDR3 DNA reads TGTGCCAGCAGTGAACAAAGAACCATTTCGGAGACCCAGTACTTC. It encodes CASSEQRTISETQYF.

V gene TRBV15 combines with J gene TRBJ2-1; TRBD1 aligns across 8 bases. The ends lost 0 bases at V and 6 bases at J; junction bases unmatched: 10. The CDR3 spans 17 residues. Germline assignment: CDR1 LNHNV and CDR2 YYDKDF (reference sequence). For the CDR3, the DNA is TGTGCCACCAGCAGAGATTTAGGGCAGGGGGCCCTCAATGAGCAGTTCTTC. It yields the protein CATSRDLGQGALNEQFF.

The chain combines TRBV7-2 with TRBJ2-7; tentative D call: TRBD2 (5 bases). The V end was cut by 5 bases, the J end by 6 bases, with 14 bases between. The CDR3 has 13 residues. Germline lookup yields CDR1 SGHTA and CDR2 FQGNSA. Written as DNA, the CDR3 is TGTGCCAGCAGCCGTGAGGGTCCCCTCGAGCAGTACTTC. Protein product: CASSREGPLEQYF.

This rearrangement joins TRBV12-3 or TRBV12-4 to TRBJ1-4, with D tentatively TRBD1 (5 bases). CDR3 length: 12 amino acids. Trimming left V 6 bases short and J 14 bases short, with 16 bases between. The CDR3 region has the DNA TGTGCCAGCAGGCTGTCCGGGACGGGGCTGTTTTTT. This translates into CASRLSGTGLFF.

This clonotype was seen more than once but under ten times. V and J are TRBV29-1 and TRBJ2-7; the D is unclear. The germline CDR1 and CDR2 sequences are SQVTM and ANQGSEA. The CDR3 loop spans 16 amino acids. Trimming pared 4 bases from V and 2 bases from J, leaving 21 bases between. CDR3 in amino acids: CSVVPAVAGRTYEQYF. In nucleotides, the CDR3 is TGCAGCGTTGTCCCGGCGGTAGCTGGAAGGACCTACGAGCAGTACTTC.

This clonotype has a single count. The V gene is TRBV30, the J gene TRBJ1-1; tentatively, D is TRBD1 (6 bases). The CDR3 is 13 residues long. In germline, CDR1 is GTSNPN, CDR2 SVGIG (reference sequence). The V end was cut by 5 bases, the J end by 1 base, with 11 bases between. For the CDR3, the DNA is TGTGCCTGGGCGACAGGAGGGAACACTGAAGCTTTCTTT. Translation: CAWATGGNTEAFF.

The chain recombines TRBV28 with TRBJ2-3; TRBD2 matches 7 bases. V was pared by 5 bases and J by 6 bases, with 8 bases of the junction left unmatched. Looked up from germline, CDR1 is MDHEN and CDR2 is SYDVKM. The CDR3 has 14 residues. The CDR3: CASSGAGYGDTQYF. CDR3 DNA sequence: TGTGCCAGCAGTGGAGCGGGGTACGGGGATACGCAGTATTTT.

This clonotype was detected only a few times. The chain recombines TRBV7-9 with TRBJ2-7; 10 bases fit TRBD2. Germline CDR1 and CDR2: SEHNR and FQNEAQ (reference sequence). V lost 0 bases and J lost 0; bases outside the gene matches: 2. CDR3 length equals 16 residues. The CDR3 protein is CASSLAASGSSYEQYF. The CDR3 region has the DNA TGTGCCAGCAGCTTAGCGGCTAGCGGGAGCTCCTACGAGCAGTACTTC.

This clonotype came up a few times. V and J are TRBV30 and TRBJ2-5, with 14 bases identical to TRBD2. Germline V gene sequence: CDR1 GTSNPN, CDR2 SVGIG (reference sequence). Losses at the gene ends were 5 bases for V and 13 bases for J; bases not matched to a gene: 12. The CDR3 is 14 residues long. CDR3: CAWRIGTSGSKTYF. The CDR3 DNA is TGTGCCTGGCGTATCGGGACTAGCGGGAGCAAGACGTACTTC.